The 20 T cell receptor beta chains below all came from one sample that was sequenced in a study of breast tumors, draining lymph nodes, adjacent tissues. TCRdb called the multiplex PCR reads again in MiXCR, with one record for every CDR3 protein. The table records around 230,000 distinct CDR3 sequences, approximately 31% of them present only once. Axillary draining lymph nodes of breast cancer patients supplied the node samples. Sequenced: axillary lymph node tissue. The receptors come from a female donor with breast cancer. Some clones in this sample may be carry-over from other donors' samples.

This clonotype was seen ten or more times. The V and J genes are TRBV5-6 and TRBJ1-2, with D unclear. This CDR3 is built from 14 residues. V gave up 2 bases and J gave up 6 bases, with 14 bases separating them. Germline CDR1 is SGHDT and CDR2 is YYEEEE. CDR3: CASSFGLTDDGYTF. The CDR3 bases are TGTGCCAGCAGCTTCGGACTGACTGATGATGGCTACACCTTC.

Regarding this clonotype: This may stem from a read error, because a much larger clone lies one nucleotide away. V gene TRBV6-6 combines with J gene TRBJ2-1, with 10 positions matching TRBD1. V gave up 4 bases and J gave up 9 bases; unmatched junction bases: 9. In germline, CDR1 is MNHNY, CDR2 SVGAGI (reference sequence). The CDR3 has 15 amino acids. The CDR3 DNA follows: TGTGCCAGCAGTTCCTCGGGACAGGGGAGGGTTGAGCAGTTCTTC. Protein product: CASSSSGQGRVEQFF.

This clonotype was picked up many times. The chain is built from TRBV5-1 and TRBJ2-7, with D uncertain. With 0 bases removed from V and 3 bases from J, the gap between germline ends came to 7 bases. There are 13 residues in the CDR3. Germline loops: CDR1 SGHRS, CDR2 YFSETQ. CDR3 nucleotides: TGCGCCAGCAGCTTGGACCCCGTCTACGAGCAGTACTTC. Translated: CASSLDPVYEQYF.

This clonotype showed up many times. CDR3 in amino acids: CASSYGGHKADTQYF. DNA of the CDR3: TGTGCCAGCAGCTATGGGGGCCACAAGGCAGATACGCAGTATTTT. The chain employs TRBV7-2 and TRBJ2-3, with D possibly TRBD1 on 6 matching bases. The CDR3 is 15 amino acids. CDR1 and CDR2 (germline): SGHTA, FQGNSA. Trimming removed 4 bases at V and 4 bases at J, with 15 bases between. Using reference TRBV7-2 and TRBJ2-3 for the parts outside the CDR3, the full variable domain is GAGVSQSPSNKVTEKGKDVELRCDPISGHTALYWYRQSLGQGLEFLIYFQGNSAPDKSGLPSDRFSAERTGGSVSTLTIQRTQQEDSAVYLCASSYGGHKADTQYFGPGTRLTVL.

This clonotype appeared once. The chain has TRBV6-2 or TRBV6-3 and TRBJ2-5, with TRBD1 matching over 9 bases. The CDR3 sequence is 14 residues long. The junction had 5 bases not matched to a gene; V was cut back by 6 bases and J by 3 bases. From germline, CDR1 is MNHEY and CDR2 SVGEGT. CDR3 region: CASSQDRGEETQYF. CDR3 nucleotide sequence: TGTGCCAGCAGCCAAGACAGGGGGGAAGAGACCCAGTACTTC.

This clonotype occurred many times. The V gene is TRBV4-3, the J gene TRBJ2-5; D assignment may be TRBD1 or TRBD2 (5 bases each). V dropped 3 bases and J dropped 1 base, with 15 bases sitting between them. The length of the CDR3 is 16 residues. CDR1 is LGHNA, CDR2 YSLEER, per germline. In nucleotides, the CDR3 is TGCGCCAGCAGCCAGAACTGGCCGGGACCCCAAGAGACCCAGTACTTC. It codes for CASSQNWPGPQETQYF.

The chain couples TRBV6-6 to TRBJ1-1; D gene ambiguous. Germline CDR1 reads MNHNY; CDR2 reads SVGAGI (reference sequence). The CDR3 is 12 residues long. Between the trimmed V and J ends, which lost 2 bases and 7 bases, there was a span of 8 bases. The CDR3 sequence is CASSYHRLEAFF. CDR3 bases: TGTGCCAGCAGTTACCATAGGCTTGAAGCTTTCTTT.

The chain employs TRBV20-1 and TRBJ2-5; possibly TRBD2 for D (6 bases). Between the trimmed V and J ends, which lost 2 bases and 9 bases, there was a span of 16 bases. The CDR3 contains 13 residues. Per germline, CDR1 DFQATT and CDR2 SNEGSKA (reference sequence). As DNA, the CDR3 is TGCAGTGCTAGAAGAACAACGGGAGTGGCCCAGTACTTC. Amino acid sequence: CSARRTTGVAQYF.

CDR3: CSFPDSSYEQYF. The DNA for the CDR3 is TGCAGCTTCCCGGACTCATCCTACGAGCAGTACTTC. This chain links TRBV29-1 with TRBJ2-7, with D perhaps matching TRBD2 (5 bases). Trimming removed 8 bases from V and 1 base from J, with 12 bases in between. Looked up from germline, CDR1 is SQVTM and CDR2 is ANQGSEA. This CDR3 is 12 amino acids long.

This clonotype showed up just a few times. A much larger clonotype is one base distant, so this may be a read error. The V gene is TRBV9, the J gene TRBJ2-1; D gene ambiguous. CDR1 SGDLS and CDR2 YYNGEE come from the germline V gene. The CDR3 has 16 amino acids. The CDR3 loop reads CASSPEARLLYNAQFF. The CDR3 coding sequence is TGTGCCAGCAGCCCGGAAGCTAGACTTCTGTACAATGCGCAGTTCTTC.

This clonotype was counted many times. J is TRBJ2-5 and V is TRBV7-2; D is undetermined. Germline lookup yields CDR1 SGHTA and CDR2 FQGNSA. Deletions cut 8 bases from V and 7 bases from J, with 5 bases between. CDR3 size: 9 residues. CDR3 region: CASPRTQYF. CDR3 coding DNA: TGTGCCAGCCCAAGGACCCAGTACTTC.

V usage is TRBV3-1 and J usage is TRBJ1-5; D unresolved. V was clipped by 0 bases and J by 1 base, with 13 bases between them. There are 17 residues in the CDR3. Germline lookup yields CDR1 LGHDT and CDR2 YNNKEL (reference sequence). The CDR3 spells CASSQDLVGRSNQPQHF. The CDR3 DNA follows: TGTGCCAGCAGCCAAGATTTGGTGGGTAGGAGCAATCAGCCCCAGCATTTT.

J is TRBJ2-1 and V is TRBV10-1; 11 bases match TRBD2. CDR1 and CDR2 from the germline V gene are WNHNN and SYGVQD (reference sequence). The CDR3 spans 16 residues. The V and J ends lost 2 bases and 8 bases, in that order; junction bases with no gene match: 8. CDR3 protein: CASSEGLAGGRDEQFF. CDR3 coding DNA: TGCGCCAGCAGTGAGGGCTTAGCGGGAGGGAGGGATGAGCAGTTCTTC.

The V and J genes are TRBV3-2 and TRBJ2-1; the table gives TRBD2 as D, unverified against the DNA. TRBV3-2 is a documented pseudogene. CDR3 length equals 17 residues. CDR3 nucleotides: TGCGCCAGCAGCCAACGAGGACTAACCAGCTCCTACAATGAGCAGTTCTTC. Its translation: CASSQRGLTSSYNEQFF.

This clonotype was seen many times. The V and J genes are TRBV7-2 and TRBJ2-1; 7 bases match TRBD1. CDR1 is SGHTA, CDR2 FQGNSA, per germline. The CDR3 is made up of 13 amino acids. CDR3 coding DNA: TGTGCAACGGCTCCGGGACAGAACAATGAGCAGTTCTTC. Translated: CATAPGQNNEQFF.

This clonotype has only one observation. The chain combines TRBV5-5 with TRBJ2-7; 10 bases map to TRBD1. The germline V gene encodes CDR1 SGHKS and CDR2 YYEKEE (reference sequence). With V trimmed by 1 base and J by 6 bases, 7 bases remained unmatched. CDR3 size: 15 residues. The CDR3 region is CASSLMDRGVVEQYF. The CDR3 nucleotides are TGTGCCAGCAGCTTGATGGACAGGGGGGTCGTCGAGCAGTACTTC.

This chain uses TRBV11-2 with TRBJ2-3; D is perhaps TRBD2 (5 bases). The length of the CDR3 is 16 residues. Trimming took off 1 base at V and 4 bases at J, with 15 bases between the two ends. CDR1 and CDR2 from the germline V gene are SGHAT and FQNNGV. CDR3 residues: CASSLGGRAGADTQYF. CDR3 nucleotides: TGTGCCAGCAGCTTAGGAGGTAGGGCGGGCGCAGATACGCAGTATTTT.

This clonotype was observed once. The V and J genes are TRBV18 and TRBJ1-1, with D unclear. With 5 bases removed from V and 4 bases from J, the gap between germline ends came to 8 bases. CDR1 and CDR2 from the germline V gene are KGHSH and LQKENI. The CDR3 is 12 amino acids. CDR3 coding DNA: TGTGCCAGCTCAAAGGGTAGCACTGAAGCTTTCTTT. Protein: CASSKGSTEAFF.

This clonotype was recorded a few times. The chain employs TRBV12-3 or TRBV12-4 and TRBJ2-7; 8 nucleotides align to TRBD2. This CDR3 spans 15 amino acids. V shed 5 bases and J 7 bases; nucleotides not matched to a gene: 13. CDR3 sequence: CASSGSAGGGGEQYF. The CDR3 bases are TGTGCCAGCAGTGGAAGCGCCGGGGGGGGAGGGGAGCAGTACTTC.

V is TRBV6-5 and J is TRBJ1-1; 7 bases align to TRBD1. V shed 6 bases, J shed 4 bases, and the junction held 14 bases outside the gene matches. Germline V gene data show CDR1 as MNHEY and CDR2 as SVGAGI. The CDR3 runs to 16 residues. The CDR3 is CASSPLTGSFSTEAFF. As DNA, the CDR3 is TGTGCCAGCAGCCCTCTGACAGGGTCTTTTAGCACTGAAGCTTTCTTT.